This paragraph reports one TCR beta chain. No antigen is known for it. The CDR3 runs to 15 residues. The germline V gene has CDR1 GTSNPN and CDR2 SVGIG (reference sequence). The J segment lost 4 bases and the V segment lost 3 bases, leaving 7 bases of the junction unmatched. The assay was immunoSEQ multiplex PCR, and TCRdb's table has in-frame clones only and misses some. The table lists around 15,000 clones, around 90% of them singletons. These data are taken from a study of STAT3 mutations in large granular lymphocyte leukemia. The overall study: Roughly two fifths of treated T-LGLL patients showed hematologic response to immunosuppression.

Study-wide results and caveats: Every T-LGLL patient had at least one immunodominant TCRbeta clonotype. Suggested: STAT3 mutation was not the ancestral event for these clonal expansions.

Sequencing was done on a sample of peripheral blood mononuclear cells. The genes are TRBV30 and TRBJ2-1; 9 nucleotides align to TRBD2. This TCR was recovered from a woman aged 50 to 65 with T-cell large granular lymphocyte leukemia. Some clones in this sample may be carry-over from other donors' samples. In DNA, the CDR3 is TGTGCCTGGAGCGCCGGGACTAGCCCATACAATGAGCAGTTCTTC. It yields the protein CAWSAGTSPYNEQFF.